The 2 T cell receptor beta chains reported below all come from one sample, sequenced in a study of CD8+CD57+ T cells in acquired aplastic anemia. It was patients with CD8+CD57+ cell expansion by flow cytometry who were chosen for sequencing. Template material for TCR beta VDJ and CDR3 profiling consisted of genomic DNA. TCRdb processed the reads anew with MiXCR; each CDR3 protein has one entry. The table lists approximately 170,000 distinct CDR3 sequences, about 45% of them singletons. Material for sequencing was sorted CD4+, CD8+, or CD8+CD57+ T cells (not recorded which) from PBMCs. The receptors stem from a human donor with aplastic anemia.

This clonotype came up many times. The chain recombines TRBV3-1 with TRBJ1-6, with 10 bases matching TRBD1. After removal of 2 bases from V and 8 bases from J, the junction contained 6 bases not matched to a gene. The CDR3 length is 16 residues. Germline-derived CDR1 and CDR2 are LGHDT and YNNKEL (reference sequence). The CDR3 loop is CASSQSGTGVHSPLHF. CDR3 coding DNA: TGTGCCAGCAGCCAATCCGGGACAGGGGTTCATTCACCCCTCCACTTT.

A word on this clonotype: An end of the junction differs from the germline gene, which may be a read error. This chain connects TRBV10-2 to TRBJ2-5, with TRBD2 identical over 10 bases. This CDR3 is 14 amino acids long. CDR1 is WSHSY, CDR2 SAAADI, per germline. The CDR3 sequence is CAITVSGGAETQYF. The CDR3 coding sequence is TGTGCCATCACGGTGAGCGGGGGGGCGGAGACCCAGTACTTC.